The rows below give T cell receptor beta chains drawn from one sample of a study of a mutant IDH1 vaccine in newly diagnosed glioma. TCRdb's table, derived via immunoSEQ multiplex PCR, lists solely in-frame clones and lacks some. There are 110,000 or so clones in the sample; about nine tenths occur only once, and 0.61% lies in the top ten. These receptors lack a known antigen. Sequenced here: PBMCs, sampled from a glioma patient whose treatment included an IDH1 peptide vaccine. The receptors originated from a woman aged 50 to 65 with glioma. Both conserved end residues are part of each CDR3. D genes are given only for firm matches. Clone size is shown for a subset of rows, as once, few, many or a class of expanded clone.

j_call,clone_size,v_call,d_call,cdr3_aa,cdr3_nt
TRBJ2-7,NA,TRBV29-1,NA,CSAQWGKGEQYF,TGCAGCGCCCAGTGGGGGAAAGGCGAGCAGTACTTC
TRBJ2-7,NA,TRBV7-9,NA,CASSSLGLALHEQYF,TGTGCCAGCAGCTCACTGGGACTTGCTTTGCACGAGCAGTACTTC
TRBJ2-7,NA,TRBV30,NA,CAWRQGGSYEQYF,TGTGCCTGGAGACAAGGGGGATCCTACGAGCAGTACTTC
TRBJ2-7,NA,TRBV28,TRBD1,CASSFRDRVGEQYF,TGTGCCAGCAGTTTCCGGGACAGGGTAGGCGAGCAGTACTTC
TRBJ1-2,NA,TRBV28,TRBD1,CASTENRWGQDYGYTF,TGTGCCAGCACCGAGAATAGGTGGGGACAGGACTATGGCTACACCTTC
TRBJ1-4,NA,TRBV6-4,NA,CATPGGRCNEKLFF,TGTGCCACCCCTGGGGGCAGGTGTAATGAAAAACTGTTTTTT
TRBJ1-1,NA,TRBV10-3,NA,CAISEGRWDTEAFF,TGTGCCATCAGTGAAGGTAGGTGGGACACTGAAGCTTTCTTT
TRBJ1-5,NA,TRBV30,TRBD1,CAWSWTGSLQPQHF,TGTGCCTGGAGTTGGACAGGGTCCCTTCAGCCCCAGCATTTT
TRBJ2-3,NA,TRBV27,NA,CASSSRSDTQYF,TGTGCCAGCAGTTCCCGGAGTGATACGCAGTATTTT
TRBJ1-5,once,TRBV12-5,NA,CASAMIEGSQHF,TGTGCTAGTGCCATGATCGAGGGATCCCAGCATTTT